Following are 5 T cell receptor beta chains from one sample sequenced in a study of T cell responses to AZD1222 COVID-19 vaccine. Only in-frame clones appear in the TCRdb table, and some are missing; sequencing was by immunoSEQ multiplex PCR. Of some 130,000 clones detected, roughly 93% appear once; the ten largest clones hold roughly 7%. Sequencing was performed on peripheral blood, taken 28 days after the second AZD1222 dose. The receptor source for this set is an adult who received the AZD1222 COVID-19 vaccine.

The J gene is TRBJ2-1, the V gene TRBV11-3; D may be TRBD2 (7 bases). The CDR3 consists of 17 residues. CDR1 and CDR2 from the germline V gene are SGHNT and YENEEA. With 5 bases removed from V and 5 bases from J, the gap between germline ends came to 22 bases. The CDR3 DNA follows: TGTGCCAGCAGCCGCTATGCCGGGGGGCTATTCCACAATGAGCAGTTCTTC. Encoded protein: CASSRYAGGLFHNEQFF.

The V gene is TRBV28, the J gene TRBJ1-2; TRBD1 might be the D (5 bases). The V gene's germline CDR1 is MDHEN and CDR2 SYDVKM. The CDR3 contains 17 residues. Deletions cut 5 bases from V and 0 bases from J, with 19 bases between. The CDR3 coding sequence is TGTGCCAGCAGTCTTCGTGGTTCGGGACGTACTAACTATGGCTACACCTTC. Translation: CASSLRGSGRTNYGYTF.

This rearrangement joins TRBV2 to TRBJ2-2; possible D gene TRBD2, 6 bases. CDR3 length: 15 residues. Trimming shortened V by 3 bases and J by 7 bases, and 15 bases separated the two germline ends. Germline V gene data show CDR1 as SNHLY and CDR2 as FYNNEI. The CDR3 DNA is TGTGCCAGCAGTGAGGTTGGCGGGGAAGACGGGGAGCTGTTTTTT. This encodes CASSEVGGEDGELFF.

This chain links TRBV11-2 with TRBJ1-5; possibly TRBD1 for D (5 bases). The CDR3 loop spans 15 amino acids. The V end was cut by 0 bases, the J end by 9 bases, with 15 bases between. Germline lookup yields CDR1 SGHAT and CDR2 FQNNGV. The CDR3 sequence is CASSLDLGPGLPQHF. In nucleotides, the CDR3 is TGTGCCAGCAGCTTAGATCTGGGGCCGGGGTTGCCCCAGCATTTT.

The J gene is TRBJ1-1, the V gene TRBV11-1; no clear D gene. Trimming cost V 2 bases and J 3 bases, with 7 bases left between them. Germline V gene sequence: CDR1 SGHAT, CDR2 FQDESV (reference sequence). The CDR3 has 13 residues. For the CDR3, the DNA is TGTGCCAGCAGCTTAACTGTGGACACTGAAGCTTTCTTT. Translation: CASSLTVDTEAFF. Full variable domain (rest looked up from reference TRBV11-1 and TRBJ1-1): EAEVAQSPRYKITEKSQAVAFWCDPISGHATLYWYRQILGQGPELLVQFQDESVVDDSQLPKDRFSAERLKGVDSTLKIQPAELGDSAMYLCASSLTVDTEAFFGQGTRLTVV.